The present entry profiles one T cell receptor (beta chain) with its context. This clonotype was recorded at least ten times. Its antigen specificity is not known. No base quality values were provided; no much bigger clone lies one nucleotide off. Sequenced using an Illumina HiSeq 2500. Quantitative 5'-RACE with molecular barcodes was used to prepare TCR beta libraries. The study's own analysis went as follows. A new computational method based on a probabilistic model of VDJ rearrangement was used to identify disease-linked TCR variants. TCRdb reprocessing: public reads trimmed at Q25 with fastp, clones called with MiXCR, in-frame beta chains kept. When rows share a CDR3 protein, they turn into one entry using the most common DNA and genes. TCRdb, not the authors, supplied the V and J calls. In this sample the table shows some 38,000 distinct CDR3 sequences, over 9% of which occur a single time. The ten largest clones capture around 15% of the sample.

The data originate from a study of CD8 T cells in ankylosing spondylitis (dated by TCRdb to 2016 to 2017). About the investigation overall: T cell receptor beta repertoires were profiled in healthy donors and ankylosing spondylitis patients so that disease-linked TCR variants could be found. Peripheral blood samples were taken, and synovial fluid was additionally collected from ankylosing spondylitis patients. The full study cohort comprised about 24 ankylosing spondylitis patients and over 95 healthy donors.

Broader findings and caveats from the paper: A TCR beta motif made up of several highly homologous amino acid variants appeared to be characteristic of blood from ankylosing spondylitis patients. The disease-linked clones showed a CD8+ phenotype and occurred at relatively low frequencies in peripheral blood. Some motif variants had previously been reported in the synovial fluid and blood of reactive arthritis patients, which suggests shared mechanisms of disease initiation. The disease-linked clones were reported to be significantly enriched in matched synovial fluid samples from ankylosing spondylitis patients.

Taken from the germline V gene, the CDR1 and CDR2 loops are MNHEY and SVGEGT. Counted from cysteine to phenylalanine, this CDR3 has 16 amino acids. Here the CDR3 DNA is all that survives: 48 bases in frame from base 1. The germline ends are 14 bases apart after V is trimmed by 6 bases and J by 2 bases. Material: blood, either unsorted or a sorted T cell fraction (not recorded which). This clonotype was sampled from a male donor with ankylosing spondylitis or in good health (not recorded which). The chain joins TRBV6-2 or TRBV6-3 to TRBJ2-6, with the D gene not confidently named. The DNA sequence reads TGTGCCAGCAGCAATCCGGTGAGGCCTGGGGCCAACGTCCTGACTTTC. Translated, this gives CASSNPVRPGANVLTF.